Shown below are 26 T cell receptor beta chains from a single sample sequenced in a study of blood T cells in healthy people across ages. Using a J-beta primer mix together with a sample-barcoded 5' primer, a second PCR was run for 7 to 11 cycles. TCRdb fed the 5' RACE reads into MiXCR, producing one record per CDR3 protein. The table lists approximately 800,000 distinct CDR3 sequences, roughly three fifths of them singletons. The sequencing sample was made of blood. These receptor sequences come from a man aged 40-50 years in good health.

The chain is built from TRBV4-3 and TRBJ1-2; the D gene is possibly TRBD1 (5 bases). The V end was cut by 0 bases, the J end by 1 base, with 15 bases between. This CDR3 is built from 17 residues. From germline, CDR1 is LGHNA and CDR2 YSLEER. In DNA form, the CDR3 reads TGCGCCAGCAGCCAAGATTTGGGGACGGCGGGTAACTATGGCTACACCTTC. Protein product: CASSQDLGTAGNYGYTF.

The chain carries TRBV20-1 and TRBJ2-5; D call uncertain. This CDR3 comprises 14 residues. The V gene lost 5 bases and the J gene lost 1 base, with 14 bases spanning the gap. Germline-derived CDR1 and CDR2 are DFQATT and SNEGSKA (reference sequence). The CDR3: CSASTRQVQETQYF. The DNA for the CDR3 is TGCAGTGCTTCCACGCGGCAGGTCCAAGAGACCCAGTACTTC.

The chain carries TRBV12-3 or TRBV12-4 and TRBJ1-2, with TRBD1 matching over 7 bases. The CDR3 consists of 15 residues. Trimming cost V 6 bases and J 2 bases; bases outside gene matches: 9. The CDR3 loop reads CASRRQGSMNYGYTF. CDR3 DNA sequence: TGTGCCAGCAGACGACAGGGAAGTATGAACTATGGCTACACCTTC.

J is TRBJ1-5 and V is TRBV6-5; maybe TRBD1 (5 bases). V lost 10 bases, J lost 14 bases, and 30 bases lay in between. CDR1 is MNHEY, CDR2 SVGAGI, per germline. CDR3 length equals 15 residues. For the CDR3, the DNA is TGTGCCACCCGAGTTTGCGGCAGGGTAGATTATGTGGAGCATTTT. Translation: CATRVCGRVDYVEHF.

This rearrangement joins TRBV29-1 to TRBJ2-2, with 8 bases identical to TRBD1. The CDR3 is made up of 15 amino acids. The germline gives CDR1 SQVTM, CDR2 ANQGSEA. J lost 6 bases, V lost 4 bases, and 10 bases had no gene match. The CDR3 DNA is TGCAGCGTTGGGTCCTGGCAGGGGGCTTCCGGGGAGCTGTTTTTT. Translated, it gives CSVGSWQGASGELFF.

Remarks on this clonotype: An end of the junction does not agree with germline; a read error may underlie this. The CDR3 region is CSTRDTTGRGYTF. The CDR3 bases are TGCAGTACTAGAGATACGACAGGGCGGGGCTACACCTTC. The V call is TRBV20-1, the J call TRBJ1-2; 7 bases match TRBD1. The CDR3 is made up of 13 amino acids. The germline V gene has CDR1 DFQATT and CDR2 SNEGSKA (reference sequence).

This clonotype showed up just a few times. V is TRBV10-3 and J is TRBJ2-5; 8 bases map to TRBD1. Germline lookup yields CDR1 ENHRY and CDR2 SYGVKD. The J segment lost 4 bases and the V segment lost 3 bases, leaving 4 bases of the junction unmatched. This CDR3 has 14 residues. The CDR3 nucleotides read TGTGCCATCAGTGAAGGACAGGGATCAGAGACCCAGTACTTC. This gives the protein CAISEGQGSETQYF.

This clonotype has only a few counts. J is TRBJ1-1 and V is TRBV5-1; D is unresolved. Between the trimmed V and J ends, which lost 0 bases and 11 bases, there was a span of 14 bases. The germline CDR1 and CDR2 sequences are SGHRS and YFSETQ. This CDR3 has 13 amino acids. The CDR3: CASSLAEGRLAFF. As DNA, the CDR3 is TGCGCCAGCAGCTTGGCCGAGGGAAGATTGGCTTTCTTT.

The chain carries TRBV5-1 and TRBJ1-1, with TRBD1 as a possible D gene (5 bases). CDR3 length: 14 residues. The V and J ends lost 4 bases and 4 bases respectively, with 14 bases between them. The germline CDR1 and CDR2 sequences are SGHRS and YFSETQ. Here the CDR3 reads CASSRGGEGTEAFF. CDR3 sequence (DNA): TGCGCCAGCAGCCGGGGGGGGGAGGGCACTGAAGCTTTCTTT.

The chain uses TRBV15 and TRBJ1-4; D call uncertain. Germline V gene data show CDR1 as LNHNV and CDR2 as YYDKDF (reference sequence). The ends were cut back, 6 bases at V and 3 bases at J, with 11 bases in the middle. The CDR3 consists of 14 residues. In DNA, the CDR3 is TGTGCCACCAGTCGGGCGCAGCCTAATGAAAAACTGTTTTTT. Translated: CATSRAQPNEKLFF.

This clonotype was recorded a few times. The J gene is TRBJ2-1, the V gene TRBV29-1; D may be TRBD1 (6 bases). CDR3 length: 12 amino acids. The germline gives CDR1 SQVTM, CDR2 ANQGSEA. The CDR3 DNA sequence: TGCACCTCGAGCCAGGGGAACAATGAGCAGTTCTTC. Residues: CTSSQGNNEQFF.

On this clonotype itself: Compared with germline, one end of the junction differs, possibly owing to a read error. The CDR3 nucleotides are TGTGCCAGCAGCTTATCAGGTTCCCAAGAGACCCAGTACTTC. The encoded protein is CASSLSGSQETQYF. The V gene is TRBV5-1, the J gene TRBJ2-5; D gene unclear. CDR1 and CDR2 (germline): SGHRS, YFSETQ. The CDR3 has 14 residues.

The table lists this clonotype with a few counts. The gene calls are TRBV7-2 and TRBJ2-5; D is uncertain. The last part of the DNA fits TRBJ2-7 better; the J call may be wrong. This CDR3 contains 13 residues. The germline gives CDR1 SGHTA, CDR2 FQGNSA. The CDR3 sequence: CASSPEECHEQYF. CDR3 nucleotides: TGTGCCAGCAGCCCGGAAGAGTGTCACGAGCAGTACTTC.

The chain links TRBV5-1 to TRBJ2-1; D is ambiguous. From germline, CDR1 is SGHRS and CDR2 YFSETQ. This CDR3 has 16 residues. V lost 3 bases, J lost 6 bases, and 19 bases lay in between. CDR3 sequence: CASSSGPRTGGNEQFF. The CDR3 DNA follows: TGCGCCAGCAGCTCTGGACCCCGAACTGGCGGCAATGAGCAGTTCTTC.

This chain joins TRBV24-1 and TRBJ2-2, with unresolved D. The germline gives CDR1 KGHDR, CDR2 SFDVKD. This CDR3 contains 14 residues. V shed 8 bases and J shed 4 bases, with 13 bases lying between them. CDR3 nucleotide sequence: TGTGCCACCACCGGCACGACGGCCACCGGGGAGCTGTTTTTT. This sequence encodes CATTGTTATGELFF.

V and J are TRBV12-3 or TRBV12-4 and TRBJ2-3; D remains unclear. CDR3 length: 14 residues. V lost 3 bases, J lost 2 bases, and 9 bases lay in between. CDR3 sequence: CASSFSFVTDTQYF. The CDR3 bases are TGTGCCAGCAGTTTCTCTTTCGTCACAGATACGCAGTATTTT.

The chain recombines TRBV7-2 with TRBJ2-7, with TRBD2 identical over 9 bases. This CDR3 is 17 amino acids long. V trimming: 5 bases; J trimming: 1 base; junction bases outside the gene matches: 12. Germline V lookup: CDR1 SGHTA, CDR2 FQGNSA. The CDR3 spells CASSPAIGLASSYEQYF. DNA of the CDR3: TGTGCCAGCAGCCCGGCCATTGGACTAGCGTCATCCTACGAGCAGTACTTC.

The CDR3 region is CSATGGGYTEAFF. The CDR3 DNA reads as TGCAGCGCAACAGGGGGCGGCTACACTGAAGCTTTCTTT. The V call is TRBV29-1, the J call TRBJ1-1; 9 bases map to TRBD1. J was trimmed by 3 bases and V by 7 bases; bases with no gene match: 6. The CDR3 length is 13 residues. The germline CDR1 and CDR2 sequences are SQVTM and ANQGSEA.

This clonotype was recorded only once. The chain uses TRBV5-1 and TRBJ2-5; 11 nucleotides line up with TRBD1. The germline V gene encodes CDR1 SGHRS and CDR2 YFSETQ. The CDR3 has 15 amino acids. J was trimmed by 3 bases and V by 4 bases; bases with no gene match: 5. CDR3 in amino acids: CASSEGTGGKETQYF. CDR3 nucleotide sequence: TGCGCCAGCAGCGAAGGGACAGGGGGAAAAGAGACCCAGTACTTC.

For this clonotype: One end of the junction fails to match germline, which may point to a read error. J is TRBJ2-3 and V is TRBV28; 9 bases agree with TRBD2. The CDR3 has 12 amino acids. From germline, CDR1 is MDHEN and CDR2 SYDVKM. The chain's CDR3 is CAGSLRRGGQYF. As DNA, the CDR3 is TGTGCCGGCAGCCTAAGGCGGGGGGGGCAGTATTTT.

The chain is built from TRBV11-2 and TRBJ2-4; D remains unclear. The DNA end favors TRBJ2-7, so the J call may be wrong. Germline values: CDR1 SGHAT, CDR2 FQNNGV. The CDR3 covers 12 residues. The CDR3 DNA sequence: TGTGCCAGCGAAGGGCTGGACTACGAGCAGTACTTC. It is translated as CASEGLDYEQYF.

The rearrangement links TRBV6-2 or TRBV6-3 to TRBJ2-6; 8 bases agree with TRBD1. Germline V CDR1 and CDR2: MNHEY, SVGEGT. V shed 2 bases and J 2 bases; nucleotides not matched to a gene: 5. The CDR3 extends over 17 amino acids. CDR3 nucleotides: TGTGCCAGCAGTTACCCGTCGACAGGGGCTGGGGCCAACGTCCTGACTTTC. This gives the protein CASSYPSTGAGANVLTF.

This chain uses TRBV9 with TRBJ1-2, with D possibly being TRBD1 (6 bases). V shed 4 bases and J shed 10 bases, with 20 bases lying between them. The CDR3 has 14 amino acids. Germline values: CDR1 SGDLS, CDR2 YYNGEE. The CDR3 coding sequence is TGTGCCAGCAGCCCCCTACGGGACACATCTTCCTACACCTTC. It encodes CASSPLRDTSSYTF.

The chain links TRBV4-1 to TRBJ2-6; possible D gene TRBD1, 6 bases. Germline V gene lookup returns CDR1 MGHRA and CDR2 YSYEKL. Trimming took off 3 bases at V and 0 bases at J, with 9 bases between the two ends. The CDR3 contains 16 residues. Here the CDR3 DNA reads TGCGCCAGCAGCCAGGCAGGGGCCTCTGGGGCCAACGTCCTGACTTTC. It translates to CASSQAGASGANVLTF.

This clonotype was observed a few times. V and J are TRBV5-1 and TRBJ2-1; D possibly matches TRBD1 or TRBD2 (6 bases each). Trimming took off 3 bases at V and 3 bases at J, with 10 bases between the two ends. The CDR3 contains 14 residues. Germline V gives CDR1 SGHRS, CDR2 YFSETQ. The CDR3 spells CASSWRGDYNEQFF. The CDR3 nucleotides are TGCGCCAGCAGCTGGAGGGGGGACTACAATGAGCAGTTCTTC.

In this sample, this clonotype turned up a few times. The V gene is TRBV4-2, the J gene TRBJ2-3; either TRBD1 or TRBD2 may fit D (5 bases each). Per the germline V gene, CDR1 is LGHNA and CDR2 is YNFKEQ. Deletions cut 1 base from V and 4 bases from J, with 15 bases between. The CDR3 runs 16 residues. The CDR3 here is CASSQAGGRGADTQYF. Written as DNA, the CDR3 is TGTGCCAGCAGCCAAGCTGGCGGGCGAGGGGCAGATACGCAGTATTTT.